Listed below are T cell receptor beta chains from one sample, sequenced in a study of beta chain features in type 1 diabetes. Method: immunoSEQ multiplex PCR; TCRdb's copy keeps in-frame clones and lacks some. This repertoire shows about 40,000 clones, approximately 49% found once; its top ten account for more than 0.65%. The material sequenced was central memory CD4+ T cells from blood. The source of these receptors is a woman between 18 and 29 years old in good health. CDR3s include the opening cysteine and the closing phenylalanine or tryptophan. The D gene is left open where the match is weak. Clone size is given for some rows only: seen once, a few or many times, or a class if the clone is expanded.

size: .; V: TRBV7-8; J: TRBJ2-7; length: 12; D: .; CDR3: CASGAGNYEQYF; DNA: TGTGCCAGTGGGGCGGGGAACTACGAGCAGTACTTC
size: .; V: TRBV30; J: TRBJ2-2; length: 13; D: .; CDR3: CAWSALYVGELFF; DNA: TGTGCCTGGAGTGCACTTTATGTGGGGGAGCTGTTTTTT
size: few; V: TRBV5-1; J: TRBJ2-7; length: 14; D: .; CDR3: CASSSTGRGYEQYF; DNA: TGCGCCAGCAGCTCCACAGGGAGGGGGTACGAGCAGTACTTC
size: .; V: TRBV15; J: TRBJ2-5; length: 17; D: TRBD1; CDR3: CATSSVGNRGTEETQYF; DNA: TGTGCCACCAGCAGCGTTGGGAACAGGGGTACCGAAGAGACCCAGTACTTC
size: once; V: TRBV2; J: TRBJ2-7; length: 12; D: .; CDR3: CASSYSSDEQYF; DNA: TGTGCCAGCAGTTATTCAAGCGACGAGCAGTACTTC
size: once; V: TRBV6-6; J: TRBJ2-7; length: 14; D: TRBD1; CDR3: CASSTGTGSYEQYF; DNA: TGTGCCAGCAGTACTGGGACAGGATCCTACGAGCAGTACTTC
size: .; V: TRBV29-1; J: TRBJ2-1; length: 12; D: TRBD1; CDR3: CRGDRGYNEQFF; DNA: TGCAGGGGGGACAGGGGGTACAATGAGCAGTTCTTC
size: few; V: TRBV7-9; J: TRBJ2-5; length: 14; D: TRBD1; CDR3: CASSLGTGGETQYF; DNA: TGTGCCAGCAGCTTAGGAACAGGGGGCGAGACCCAGTACTTC
size: few; V: TRBV28; J: TRBJ1-5; length: 17; D: .; CDR3: CASIAGRGRGSNQPQHF; DNA: TGTGCCAGCATTGCGGGGCGGGGAAGGGGAAGCAATCAGCCCCAGCATTTT
size: once; V: TRBV5-1; J: TRBJ2-5; length: 15; D: TRBD2; CDR3: CASSLRGSGGGTQYF; DNA: TGCGCCAGCAGCCTCCGCGGTAGCGGGGGAGGGACCCAGTACTTC
size: .; V: TRBV7-2; J: TRBJ2-7; length: 15; D: .; CDR3: CASSLAAQITYEQYF; DNA: TGTGCCAGCAGCTTAGCGGCACAGATCACCTACGAGCAGTACTTC
size: .; V: TRBV4-1; J: TRBJ1-2; length: 16; D: .; CDR3: CASSQGFAGNLFGYTF; DNA: TGCGCCAGCAGCCAAGGTTTTGCAGGGAATTTATTTGGCTACACCTTC
size: few; V: TRBV10-3; J: TRBJ2-7; length: 14; D: TRBD2; CDR3: CALSSSGSGYEQYF; DNA: TGTGCCCTTAGCTCGAGCGGGAGCGGGTACGAGCAGTACTTC
size: .; V: TRBV4-2; J: TRBJ2-4; length: 17; D: .; CDR3: CASSQVGYRTGKNIQYF; DNA: TGTGCCAGCAGCCAAGTAGGATACCGAACGGGAAAAAACATTCAGTACTTC
size: .; V: TRBV11-2; J: TRBJ2-2; length: 16; D: TRBD2; CDR3: CASSLLAGPNTGELFF; DNA: TGTGCCAGCAGCTTACTAGCGGGGCCGAACACCGGGGAGCTGTTTTTT
size: .; V: TRBV28; J: TRBJ2-7; length: 13; D: TRBD2; CDR3: CASSFLRLAGPLF; DNA: TGTGCCAGCAGTTTCCTCCGGCTAGCGGGTCCCCTCTTC
size: .; V: TRBV7-3; J: TRBJ1-4; length: 13; D: .; CDR3: CASSPRVGEKLFF; DNA: TGTGCCAGCAGCCCCCGCGTGGGCGAAAAACTGTTTTTT
size: .; V: TRBV20-1; J: TRBJ1-2; length: 10; D: .; CDR3: CSAPTYGYTF; DNA: TGCAGTGCTCCCACTTATGGCTACACCTTC
size: medium-sized; V: TRBV29-1; J: TRBJ1-1; length: 10; D: .; CDR3: CSAGHTEAFF; DNA: TGCAGCGCAGGGCACACTGAAGCTTTCTTT
size: .; V: TRBV10-3; J: TRBJ2-7; length: 15; D: TRBD1; CDR3: CAISSGTASSYEQYF; DNA: TGTGCCATCAGCTCCGGGACAGCGAGTTCCTACGAGCAGTACTTC
size: .; V: TRBV7-2; J: TRBJ2-7; length: 12; D: .; CDR3: CASSLALGEQYF; DNA: TGTGCCAGCAGCTTAGCGCTCGGGGAGCAGTACTTC
size: .; V: TRBV7-8; J: TRBJ2-5; length: 15; D: TRBD1; CDR3: CASSFRLQGRETQYF; DNA: TGTGCCAGCAGCTTCCGCTTACAGGGGAGAGAGACCCAGTACTTC
size: few; V: TRBV10-2; J: TRBJ1-6; length: 12; D: .; CDR3: CASSGANSPLHF; DNA: TGCGCCAGCAGTGGGGCTAATTCACCCCTCCACTTT
size: few; V: TRBV2; J: TRBJ2-2; length: 15; D: .; CDR3: CASSGPGNGGGELFF; DNA: TGTGCCAGCAGTGGGCCGGGGAATGGTGGCGGGGAGCTGTTTTTT
size: few; V: TRBV18; J: TRBJ1-2; length: 16; D: .; CDR3: CASSPTIAETNYGYTF; DNA: TGTGCCAGCTCACCAACTATCGCAGAAACTAACTATGGCTACACCTTC
size: few; V: TRBV5-5; J: TRBJ2-7; length: 17; D: TRBD1; CDR3: CASTTLPGSGGAYEQYF; DNA: TGTGCCAGCACCACCCTCCCCGGGTCAGGGGGAGCCTACGAGCAGTACTTC
size: .; V: TRBV10-3; J: TRBJ2-3; length: 15; D: .; CDR3: CAISAPAGSTDTQYF; DNA: TGTGCCATCAGTGCTCCGGCAGGTAGCACAGATACGCAGTATTTT
size: few; V: TRBV6-6; J: TRBJ2-7; length: 13; D: .; CDR3: CASSPTSSYEQYF; DNA: TGTGCCAGCAGTCCCACCAGCTCCTACGAGCAGTACTTC
size: .; V: TRBV11-2; J: TRBJ1-5; length: 14; D: .; CDR3: CASSLDLTIEPQHF; DNA: TGTGCCAGCAGCTTAGATCTGACAATAGAGCCCCAGCATTTT
size: .; V: TRBV2; J: TRBJ1-2; length: 14; D: .; CDR3: CASSDPESNYGYTF; DNA: TGTGCCAGCAGTGATCCAGAATCTAACTATGGCTACACCTTC
size: .; V: TRBV25-1; J: TRBJ1-2; length: 12; D: .; CDR3: CASSNRGGLFTF; DNA: TGTGCCAGCAGCAATCGGGGGGGACTGTTCACCTTC
size: .; V: TRBV30; J: TRBJ1-2; length: 13; D: TRBD1; CDR3: CAWSRGQGRVYTF; DNA: TGTGCCTGGAGTAGAGGACAGGGACGCGTCTACACCTTC
size: .; V: TRBV5-1; J: TRBJ2-7; length: 15; D: TRBD1; CDR3: CASSRGQAPSYEQYF; DNA: TGCGCCAGCAGCCGAGGACAGGCCCCAAGCTACGAGCAGTACTTC
size: .; V: TRBV18; J: TRBJ2-1; length: 15; D: TRBD1; CDR3: CASSPQGQGMNEQFF; DNA: TGTGCCAGCTCACCACAAGGACAGGGGATGAATGAGCAGTTCTTC
size: few; V: TRBV4-1; J: TRBJ2-2; length: 16; D: .; CDR3: CASSQIPGQHTGELFF; DNA: TGCGCCAGCAGCCAGATCCCCGGACAGCACACCGGGGAGCTGTTTTTT
size: .; V: TRBV4-1; J: TRBJ2-7; length: 14; D: TRBD1; CDR3: CASSENRGPGEQYF; DNA: TGCGCCAGCAGCGAAAACAGGGGGCCAGGCGAGCAGTACTTC
size: few; V: TRBV5-6; J: TRBJ1-1; length: 15; D: TRBD1; CDR3: CASSSTGAGNTEAFF; DNA: TGTGCCAGCAGCTCTACAGGGGCTGGGAACACTGAAGCTTTCTTT
size: .; V: TRBV2; J: TRBJ2-7; length: 14; D: TRBD2; CDR3: CASSFSGGTYEQYF; DNA: TGTGCCAGCAGTTTTAGCGGGGGGACCTACGAGCAGTACTTC
size: .; V: TRBV5-6; J: TRBJ2-7; length: 15; D: TRBD2; CDR3: CASSASGRPNYEQYF; DNA: TGTGCCAGCAGCGCTAGCGGGAGGCCGAACTACGAGCAGTACTTC
size: .; V: TRBV5-6; J: TRBJ2-1; length: 16; D: TRBD2; CDR3: CASSSRRTSGRNEQFF; DNA: TGTGCCAGCAGCTCCCGGCGGACTAGCGGGAGGAATGAGCAGTTCTTC
size: .; V: TRBV5-5; J: TRBJ2-1; length: 14; D: .; CDR3: CASSDSGVYNEQFF; DNA: TGTGCCAGCTCCGATAGCGGAGTCTACAATGAGCAGTTCTTC
size: .; V: TRBV30; J: TRBJ2-5; length: 14; D: .; CDR3: CAWSPSTRGETQYF; DNA: TGTGCCTGGAGTCCGTCCACCAGAGGGGAGACCCAGTACTTC